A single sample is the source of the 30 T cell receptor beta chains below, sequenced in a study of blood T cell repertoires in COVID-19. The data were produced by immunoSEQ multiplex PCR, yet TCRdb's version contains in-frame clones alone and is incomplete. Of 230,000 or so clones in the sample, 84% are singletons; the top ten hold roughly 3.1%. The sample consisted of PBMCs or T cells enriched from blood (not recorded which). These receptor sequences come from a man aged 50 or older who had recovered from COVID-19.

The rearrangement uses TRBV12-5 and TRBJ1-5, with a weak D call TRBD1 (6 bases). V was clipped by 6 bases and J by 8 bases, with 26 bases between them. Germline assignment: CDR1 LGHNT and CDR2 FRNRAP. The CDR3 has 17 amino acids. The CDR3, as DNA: TGTGCTAGTGGCTCTCGCCTGGAGGGGGGGCAATATAAGCCCCAGCATTTT. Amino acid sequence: CASGSRLEGGQYKPQHF.

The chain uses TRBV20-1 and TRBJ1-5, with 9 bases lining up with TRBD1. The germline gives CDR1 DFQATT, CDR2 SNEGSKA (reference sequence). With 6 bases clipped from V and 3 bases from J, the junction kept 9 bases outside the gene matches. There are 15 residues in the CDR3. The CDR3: CSASPGTGINQPQHF. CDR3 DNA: TGCAGTGCAAGTCCCGGGACAGGGATCAATCAGCCCCAGCATTTT.

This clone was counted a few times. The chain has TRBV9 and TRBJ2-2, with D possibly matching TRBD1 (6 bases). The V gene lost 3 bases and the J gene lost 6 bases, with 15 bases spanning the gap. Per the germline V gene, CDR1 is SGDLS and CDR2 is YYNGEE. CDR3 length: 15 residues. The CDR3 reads CASSAQGSGSGELFF. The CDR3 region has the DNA TGTGCCAGCAGCGCCCAGGGGAGTGGGTCCGGGGAGCTGTTTTTT.

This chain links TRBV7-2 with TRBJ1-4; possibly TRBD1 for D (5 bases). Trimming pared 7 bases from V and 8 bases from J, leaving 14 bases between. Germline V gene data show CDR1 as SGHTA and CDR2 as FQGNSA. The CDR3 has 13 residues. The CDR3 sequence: CASIQRGGEKLFF. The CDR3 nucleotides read TGTGCCAGCATTCAAAGGGGAGGCGAAAAACTGTTTTTT.

CDR3 DNA sequence: TGTGCCATTAGGGTCACCGGGGAGGGTAGTGAGCAGTTCTTC. This sequence encodes CAIRVTGEGSEQFF. The chain links TRBV11-3 to TRBJ2-1, with TRBD2 matching 7 bases. The germline CDR1 and CDR2 sequences are SGHNT and YENEEA. This CDR3 contains 14 residues. V was clipped by 10 bases and J by 9 bases; unmatched bases: 15.

DNA of the CDR3: TGTGCCAGCAGCGCGAGCACAGATACGCAGTATTTT. Residues: CASSASTDTQYF. The chain recombines TRBV5-4 with TRBJ2-3; D is unclear. Per germline, CDR1 SGHNT and CDR2 YYREEE (reference sequence). V was clipped by 4 bases and J by 0 bases, with 3 bases between them. The CDR3 is made up of 12 amino acids.

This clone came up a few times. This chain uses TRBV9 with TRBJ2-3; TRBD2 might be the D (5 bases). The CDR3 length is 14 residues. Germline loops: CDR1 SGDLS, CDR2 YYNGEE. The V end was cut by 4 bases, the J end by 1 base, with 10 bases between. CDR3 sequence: CASSRGQGTDTQYF. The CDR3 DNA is TGTGCCAGCAGCCGAGGGCAGGGCACAGATACGCAGTATTTT.

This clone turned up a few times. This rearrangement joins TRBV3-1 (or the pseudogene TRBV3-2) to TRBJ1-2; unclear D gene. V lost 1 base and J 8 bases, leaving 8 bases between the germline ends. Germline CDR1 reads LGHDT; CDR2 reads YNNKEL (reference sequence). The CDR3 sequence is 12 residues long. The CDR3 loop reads CASSQGGGGYTF. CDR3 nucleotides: TGTGCCAGCAGCCAAGGGGGAGGGGGCTACACCTTC.

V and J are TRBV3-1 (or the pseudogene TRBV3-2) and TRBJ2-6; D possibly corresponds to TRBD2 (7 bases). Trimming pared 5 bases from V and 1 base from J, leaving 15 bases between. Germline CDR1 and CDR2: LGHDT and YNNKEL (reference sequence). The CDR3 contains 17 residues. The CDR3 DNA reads TGTGCCAGCAGCAGAGGGGGGGGTGGTTCTGGGGCCAACGTCCTGACTTTC. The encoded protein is CASSRGGGGSGANVLTF.

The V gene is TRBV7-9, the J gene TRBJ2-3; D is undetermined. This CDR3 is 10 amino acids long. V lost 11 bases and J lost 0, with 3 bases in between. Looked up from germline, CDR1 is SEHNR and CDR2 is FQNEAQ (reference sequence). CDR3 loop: CALSTDTQYF. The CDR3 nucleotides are TGTGCCCTAAGCACAGATACGCAGTATTTT. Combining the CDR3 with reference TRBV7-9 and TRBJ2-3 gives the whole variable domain DTGVSQNPRHKITKRGQNVTFRCDPISEHNRLYWYRQTLGQGPEFLTYFQNEAQLEKSRLLSDRFSAERPKGSFSTLEIQRTEQGDSAMYLCALSTDTQYFGPGTRLTVL.

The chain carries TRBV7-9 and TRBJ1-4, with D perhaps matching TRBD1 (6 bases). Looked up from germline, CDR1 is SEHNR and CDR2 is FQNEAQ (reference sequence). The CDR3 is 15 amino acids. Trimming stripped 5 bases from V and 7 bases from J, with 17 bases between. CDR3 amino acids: CASSQRTVGGEKLFF. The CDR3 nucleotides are TGTGCCAGCAGCCAACGGACAGTGGGCGGTGAAAAACTGTTTTTT.

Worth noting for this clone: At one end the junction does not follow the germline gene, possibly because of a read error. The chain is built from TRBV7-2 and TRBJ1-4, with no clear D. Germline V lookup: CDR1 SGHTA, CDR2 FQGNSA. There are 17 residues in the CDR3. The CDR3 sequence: CASSLGVRGGEMERLFF. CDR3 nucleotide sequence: TGTGCCAGCAGCTTAGGGGTCCGAGGAGGTGAAATGGAAAGACTGTTTTTT.

The CDR3 bases are TGCGCCAGCAGTCACAACCTTGAACAGGGGGCTGCTTTCTTT. As protein: CASSHNLEQGAAFF. V gene TRBV10-2 combines with J gene TRBJ1-1; TRBD1 aligns across 9 bases. J was trimmed by 11 bases and V by 5 bases; bases with no gene match: 12. CDR1 is WSHSY and CDR2 is SAAADI in the germline V gene. The CDR3 consists of 14 residues.

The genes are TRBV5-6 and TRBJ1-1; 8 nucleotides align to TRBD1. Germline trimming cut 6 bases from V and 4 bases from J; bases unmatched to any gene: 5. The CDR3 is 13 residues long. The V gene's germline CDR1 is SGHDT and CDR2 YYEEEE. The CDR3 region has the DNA TGTGCCAGCACCCAAACAGGGGGCACTGAAGCTTTCTTT. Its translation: CASTQTGGTEAFF.

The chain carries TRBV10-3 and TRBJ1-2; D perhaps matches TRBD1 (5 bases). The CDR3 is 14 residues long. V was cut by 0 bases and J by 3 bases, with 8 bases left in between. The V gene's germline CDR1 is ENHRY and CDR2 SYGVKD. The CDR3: CAISESAGHYGYTF. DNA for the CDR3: TGTGCCATCAGTGAGTCGGCAGGGCACTATGGCTACACCTTC.

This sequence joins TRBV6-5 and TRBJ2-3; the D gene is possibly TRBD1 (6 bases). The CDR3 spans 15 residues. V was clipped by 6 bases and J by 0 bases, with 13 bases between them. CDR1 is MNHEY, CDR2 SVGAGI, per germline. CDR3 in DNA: TGTGCCAGCAGCTATACAGGGCCAAGCACAGATACGCAGTATTTT. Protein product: CASSYTGPSTDTQYF.

The CDR3 DNA is TGTGCCAGCATCCCGGTAATCTCTGGAAACACCATATATTTT. It specifies CASIPVISGNTIYF. The chain joins TRBV7-9 to TRBJ1-3; D not certain. With 7 bases removed from V and 0 bases from J, the gap between germline ends came to 10 bases. The CDR3 is 14 residues long. Germline CDR1 SEHNR, CDR2 FQNEAQ (reference sequence).

CDR3 nucleotides: TGTGCCAGCAGTTTATCGAAGACAGGGGGAAAGCCCCAGCATTTT. This gives the protein CASSLSKTGGKPQHF. The chain is built from TRBV27 and TRBJ1-5, with 9 nucleotides matching TRBD1. Germline trimming cut 0 bases from V and 8 bases from J; bases unmatched to any gene: 5. The germline CDR1 and CDR2 sequences are MNHEY and SMNVEV (reference sequence). The CDR3 contains 15 residues.

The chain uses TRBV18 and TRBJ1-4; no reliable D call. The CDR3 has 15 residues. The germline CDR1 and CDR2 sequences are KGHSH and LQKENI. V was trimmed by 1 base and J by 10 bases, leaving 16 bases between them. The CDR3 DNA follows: TGTGCCAGCTCACCACGAGCAGATTCAGGTGGAAAACTGTTTTTT. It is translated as CASSPRADSGGKLFF.

The CDR3 loop reads CASSRGTGGAPNEKLFF. CDR3 DNA: TGTGCCAGCAGCAGAGGGACAGGGGGCGCACCTAATGAAAAACTGTTTTTT. This chain joins TRBV9 and TRBJ1-4; TRBD1 matches 12 bases. The CDR3 loop spans 17 amino acids. Unmatched junction bases numbered 7, after V lost 4 bases and J lost 3 bases. CDR1 SGDLS and CDR2 YYNGEE come from the germline V gene.

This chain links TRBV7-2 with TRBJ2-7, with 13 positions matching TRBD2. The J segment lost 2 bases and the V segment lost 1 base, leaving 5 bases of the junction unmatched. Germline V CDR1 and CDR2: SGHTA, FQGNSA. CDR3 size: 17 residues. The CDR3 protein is CASSLGPGLAGTYEQYF. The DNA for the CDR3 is TGTGCCAGCAGCTTAGGCCCGGGACTAGCGGGAACCTACGAGCAGTACTTC.

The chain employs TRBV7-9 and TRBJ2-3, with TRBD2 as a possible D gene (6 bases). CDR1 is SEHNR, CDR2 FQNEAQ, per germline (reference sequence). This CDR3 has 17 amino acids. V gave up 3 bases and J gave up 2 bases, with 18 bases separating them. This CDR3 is CASSFPLTSHDTDTQYF. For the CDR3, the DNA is TGTGCCAGCAGCTTTCCTTTAACTAGCCACGACACAGATACGCAGTATTTT.

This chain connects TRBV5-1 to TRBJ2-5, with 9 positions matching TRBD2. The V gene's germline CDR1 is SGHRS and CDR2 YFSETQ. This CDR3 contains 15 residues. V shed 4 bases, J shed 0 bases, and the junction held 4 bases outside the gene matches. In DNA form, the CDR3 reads TGCGCCAGCAGCCACAGGACTAGCGACCAAGAGACCCAGTACTTC. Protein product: CASSHRTSDQETQYF.

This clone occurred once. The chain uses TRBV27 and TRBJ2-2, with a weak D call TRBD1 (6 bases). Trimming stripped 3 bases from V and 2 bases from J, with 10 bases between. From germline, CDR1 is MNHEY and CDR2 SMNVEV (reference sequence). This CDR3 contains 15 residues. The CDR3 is CASSLLDRNTGELFF. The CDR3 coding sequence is TGTGCCAGCAGTTTGTTGGACAGAAACACCGGGGAGCTGTTTTTT.

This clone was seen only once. Written as DNA, the CDR3 is TGTGCCAGCAGCTTACTTGCCCTCTGGTTGGAGGCCGGGGAGCTGTTTTTT. Its protein is CASSLLALWLEAGELFF. The chain is built from TRBV7-2 and TRBJ2-2, with D perhaps matching TRBD2 (5 bases). The V end was cut by 2 bases, the J end by 6 bases, with 19 bases between. The CDR3 spans 17 residues. The germline V gene encodes CDR1 SGHTA and CDR2 FQGNSA.

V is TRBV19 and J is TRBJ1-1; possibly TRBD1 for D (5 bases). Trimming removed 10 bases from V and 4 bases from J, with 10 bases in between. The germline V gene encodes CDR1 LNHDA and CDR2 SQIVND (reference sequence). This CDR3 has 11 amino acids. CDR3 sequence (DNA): TGTGCCACGGGAGGGGTCACTGAAGCTTTCTTT. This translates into CATGGVTEAFF.

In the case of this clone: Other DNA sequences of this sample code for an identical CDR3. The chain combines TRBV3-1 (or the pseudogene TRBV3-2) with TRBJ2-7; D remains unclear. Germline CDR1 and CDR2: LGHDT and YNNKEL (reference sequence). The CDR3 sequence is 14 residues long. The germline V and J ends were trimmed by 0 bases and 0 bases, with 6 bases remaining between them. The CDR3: CASSQDPGSYEQYF. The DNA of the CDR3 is TGTGCCAGCAGCCAAGACCCGGGCTCCTACGAGCAGTACTTC.

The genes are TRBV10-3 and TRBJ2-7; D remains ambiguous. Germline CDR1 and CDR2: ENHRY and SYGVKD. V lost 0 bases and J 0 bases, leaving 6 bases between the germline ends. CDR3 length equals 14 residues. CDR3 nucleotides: TGTGCCATCAGTGAGTCTCACATCTCCTACGAGCAGTACTTC. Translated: CAISESHISYEQYF.

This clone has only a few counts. The CDR3 protein is CASSQTGYQPQHF. The CDR3, as DNA: TGCGCCAGCAGCCAAACAGGGTATCAGCCCCAGCATTTT. The chain joins TRBV4-1 to TRBJ1-5; D is perhaps TRBD1 (6 bases). This CDR3 is 13 amino acids long. CDR1 is MGHRA, CDR2 YSYEKL, per germline. The V gene lost 2 bases and the J gene lost 5 bases, with 7 bases spanning the gap.

The CDR3 protein is CASSLVGTGDQPQHF. The DNA for the CDR3 is TGTGCCAGCAGCTTAGTAGGGACAGGGGATCAGCCCCAGCATTTT. This sequence joins TRBV7-9 and TRBJ1-5, with 10 nucleotides matching TRBD1. CDR3 length: 15 amino acids. With V trimmed by 1 base and J by 5 bases, 2 bases remained unmatched. From germline, CDR1 is SEHNR and CDR2 FQNEAQ (reference sequence).